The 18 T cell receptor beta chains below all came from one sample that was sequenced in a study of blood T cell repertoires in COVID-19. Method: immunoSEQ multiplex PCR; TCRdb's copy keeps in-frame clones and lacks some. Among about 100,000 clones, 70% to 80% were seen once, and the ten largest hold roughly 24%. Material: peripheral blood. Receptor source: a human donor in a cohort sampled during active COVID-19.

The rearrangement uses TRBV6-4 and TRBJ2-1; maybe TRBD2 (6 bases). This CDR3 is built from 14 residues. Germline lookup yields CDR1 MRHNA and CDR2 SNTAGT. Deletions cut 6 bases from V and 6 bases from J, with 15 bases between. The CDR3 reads CASSKDRGSNEQFF. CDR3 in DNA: TGTGCCAGCAGCAAGGACCGGGGGAGCAATGAGCAGTTCTTC.

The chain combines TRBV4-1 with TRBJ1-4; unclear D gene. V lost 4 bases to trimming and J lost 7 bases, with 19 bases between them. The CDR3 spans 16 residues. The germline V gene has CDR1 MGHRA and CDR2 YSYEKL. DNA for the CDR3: TGCGCCAGCAGCCCTCTCGGCGGCAGGCGGGGTGAAAAACTGTTTTTT. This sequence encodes CASSPLGGRRGEKLFF.

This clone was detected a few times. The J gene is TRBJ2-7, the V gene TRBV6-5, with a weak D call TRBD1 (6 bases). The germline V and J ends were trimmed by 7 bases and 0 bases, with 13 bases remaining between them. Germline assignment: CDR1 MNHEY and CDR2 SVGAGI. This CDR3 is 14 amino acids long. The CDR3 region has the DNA TGTGCCAGCACCCGGGACACCACCTCCTACGAGCAGTACTTC. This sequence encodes CASTRDTTSYEQYF.

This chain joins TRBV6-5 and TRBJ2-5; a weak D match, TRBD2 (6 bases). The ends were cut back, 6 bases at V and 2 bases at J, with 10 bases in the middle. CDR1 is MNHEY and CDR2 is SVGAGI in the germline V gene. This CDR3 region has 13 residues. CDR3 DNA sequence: TGTGCCAGCAGGGTGGGACTGCAAGAGACCCAGTACTTC. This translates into CASRVGLQETQYF.

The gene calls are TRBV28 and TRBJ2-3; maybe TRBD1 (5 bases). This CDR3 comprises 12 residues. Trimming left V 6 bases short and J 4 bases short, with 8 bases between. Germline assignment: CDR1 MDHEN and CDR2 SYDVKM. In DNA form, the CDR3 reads TGTGCCAGCAGGCAAGGGGCAGATACGCAGTATTTT. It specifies CASRQGADTQYF.

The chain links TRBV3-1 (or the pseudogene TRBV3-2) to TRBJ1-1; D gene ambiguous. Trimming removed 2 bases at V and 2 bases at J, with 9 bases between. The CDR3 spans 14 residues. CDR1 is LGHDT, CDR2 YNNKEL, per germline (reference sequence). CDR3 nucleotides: TGTGCCAGCAGCCAATTTCGGGGAAACACTGAAGCTTTCTTT. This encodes CASSQFRGNTEAFF.

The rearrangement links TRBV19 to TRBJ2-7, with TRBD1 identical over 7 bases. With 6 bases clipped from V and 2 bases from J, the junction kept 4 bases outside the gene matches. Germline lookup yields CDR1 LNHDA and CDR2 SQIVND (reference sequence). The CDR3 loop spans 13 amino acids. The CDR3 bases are TGTGCCAGTAGCCGAGGACAGGCCTACGAGCAGTACTTC. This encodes CASSRGQAYEQYF.

The CDR3 bases are TGCAGCGCCCGCGGACTAGCAGGAGTGCGTATCAATGAGCAGTTCTTC. Translation: CSARGLAGVRINEQFF. The V gene is TRBV29-1, the J gene TRBJ2-1; 8 nucleotides agree with TRBD2. The CDR3 consists of 16 residues. Germline V lookup: CDR1 SQVTM, CDR2 ANQGSEA. With 7 bases clipped from V and 6 bases from J, the junction kept 17 bases outside the gene matches.

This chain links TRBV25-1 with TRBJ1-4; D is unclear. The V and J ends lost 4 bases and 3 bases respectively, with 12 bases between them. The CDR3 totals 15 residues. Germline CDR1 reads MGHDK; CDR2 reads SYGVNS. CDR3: CASSGKLAANEKLFF. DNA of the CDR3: TGTGCCAGCAGTGGAAAACTTGCGGCTAATGAAAAACTGTTTTTT.

CDR3 region: CASSVAAAGNSYEQYF. DNA of the CDR3: TGTGCCAGCAGCGTAGCCGCCGCGGGAAATTCCTACGAGCAGTACTTC. The rearrangement links TRBV9 to TRBJ2-7; maybe TRBD2 (6 bases). This CDR3 has 16 residues. Germline V gene sequence: CDR1 SGDLS, CDR2 YYNGEE. V was cut by 0 bases and J by 1 base, with 14 bases left in between. The full variable domain, completed using reference TRBV9 and TRBJ2-7, is DSGVTQTPKHLITATGQRVTLRCSPRSGDLSVYWYQQSLDQGLQFLIQYYNGEERAKGNILERFSAQQFPDLHSELNLSSLELGDSALYFCASSVAAAGNSYEQYFGPGTRLTVT.

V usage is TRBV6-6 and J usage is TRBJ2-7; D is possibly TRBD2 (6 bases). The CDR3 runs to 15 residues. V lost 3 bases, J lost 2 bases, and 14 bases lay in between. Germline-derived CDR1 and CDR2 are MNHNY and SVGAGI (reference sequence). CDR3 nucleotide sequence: TGTGCCAGCAGTTATGCGGGGAGTACCCCCTACGAGCAGTACTTC. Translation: CASSYAGSTPYEQYF.

CDR3 in amino acids: CASSDSPGLHTGELFF. In DNA form, the CDR3 reads TGCGCCAGCAGTGACTCACCGGGACTACACACCGGGGAGCTGTTTTTT. The chain links TRBV10-2 to TRBJ2-2; the match to TRBD2 covers 7 bases. This CDR3 is 16 amino acids long. The germline CDR1 and CDR2 sequences are WSHSY and SAAADI. The J segment lost 3 bases and the V segment lost 3 bases, leaving 7 bases of the junction unmatched.

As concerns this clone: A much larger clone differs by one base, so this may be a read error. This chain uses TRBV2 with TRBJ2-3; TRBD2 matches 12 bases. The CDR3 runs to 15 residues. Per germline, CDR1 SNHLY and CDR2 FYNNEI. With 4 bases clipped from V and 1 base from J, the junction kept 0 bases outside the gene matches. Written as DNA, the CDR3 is TGTGCCAGCAGTGGACTAGCGGGAGGCACAGATACGCAGTATTTT. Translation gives CASSGLAGGTDTQYF.

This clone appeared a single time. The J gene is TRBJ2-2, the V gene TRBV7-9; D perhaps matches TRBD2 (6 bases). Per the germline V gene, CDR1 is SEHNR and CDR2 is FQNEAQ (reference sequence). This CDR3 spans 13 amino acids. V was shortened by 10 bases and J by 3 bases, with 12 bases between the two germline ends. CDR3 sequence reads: CATPPGDTGELFF. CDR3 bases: TGTGCCACCCCCCCGGGGGACACCGGGGAGCTGTTTTTT.

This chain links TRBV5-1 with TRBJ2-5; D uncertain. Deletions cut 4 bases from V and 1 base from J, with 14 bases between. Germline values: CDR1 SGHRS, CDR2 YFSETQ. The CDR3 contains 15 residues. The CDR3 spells CASSVMLGSQETQYF. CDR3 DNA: TGCGCCAGCAGCGTCATGTTGGGCAGCCAAGAGACCCAGTACTTC.

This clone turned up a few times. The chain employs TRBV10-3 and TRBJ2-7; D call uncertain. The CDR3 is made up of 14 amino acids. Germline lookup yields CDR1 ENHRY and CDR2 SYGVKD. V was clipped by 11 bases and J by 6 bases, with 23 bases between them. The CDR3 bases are TGTGCCTCCTCCTCCGGCTCAGGCCTGGGCGAGCAGTACTTC. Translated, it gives CASSSGSGLGEQYF.

The CDR3 is CSVRGGRKTYEQYF. The CDR3 DNA reads as TGCAGCGTTCGGGGAGGACGGAAGACCTACGAGCAGTACTTC. The chain is built from TRBV29-1 and TRBJ2-7; D is perhaps TRBD2 (6 bases). Germline CDR1 reads SQVTM; CDR2 reads ANQGSEA. Deletions cut 5 bases from V and 2 bases from J, with 16 bases between. The CDR3 sequence is 14 residues long.

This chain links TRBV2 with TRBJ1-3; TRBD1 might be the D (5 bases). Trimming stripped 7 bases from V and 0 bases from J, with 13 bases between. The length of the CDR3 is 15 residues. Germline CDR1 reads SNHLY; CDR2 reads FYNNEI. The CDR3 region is CASTNGALSGNTIYF. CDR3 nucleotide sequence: TGTGCCAGCACTAATGGGGCCCTCTCTGGAAACACCATATATTTT. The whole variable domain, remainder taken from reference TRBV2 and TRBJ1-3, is EPEVTQTPSHQVTQMGQEVILRCVPISNHLYFYWYRQILGQKVEFLVSFYNNEISEKSEIFDDQFSVERPDGSNFTLKIRSTKLEDSAMYFCASTNGALSGNTIYFGEGSWLTVV.